This is a list of T cell receptor beta chains from one sample in a study of blood T cell repertoires in COVID-19. Libraries were prepared by immunoSEQ multiplex PCR; TCRdb keeps only in-frame clonotypes and omits some of them. The data contain some 140,000 clones, around 73% of them seen just once; the ten biggest clones take up approximately 11%. Source material: peripheral blood. Source of these receptors: a man aged 60-69 years who had recovered from COVID-19. Both conserved end residues are part of each CDR3. A D gene is named only where the DNA matches it firmly. Clone size, where shown, is once, few, many, or a class for clones that have expanded.

V	size	J	D	DNA	CDR3
TRBV5-1	once	TRBJ2-3	TRBD2	TGCGCCAGCAGCTTGGGGACTAGCTTGATAACGGATACGCAGTATTTT	CASSLGTSLITDTQYF
TRBV7-9	NA	TRBJ1-1	NA	TGTGCCAGCAGCTTATACAGGGAAACAAACACTGAAGCTTTCTTT	CASSLYRETNTEAFF
TRBV4-2	NA	TRBJ1-4	NA	TGTGCCAGCAGCCTCTCTGGGGGGATTAATGAAAAACTGTTTTTT	CASSLSGGINEKLFF
TRBV7-3	NA	TRBJ2-2	NA	TGTGCCAGCAGCTTAATACGGGCAGGAGGAAACACCGGGGAGCTGTTTTTT	CASSLIRAGGNTGELFF
TRBV5-4	few	TRBJ1-1	NA	TGTGCCAGCAGCTTGCTTTGGAACACTGAAGCTTTCTTT	CASSLLWNTEAFF
TRBV4-2	NA	TRBJ2-1	TRBD2	TGTGCCAGCAGCCCTTCTAGCGGGAGCATCAACAATGAGCAGTTCTTC	CASSPSSGSINNEQFF
TRBV16	NA	TRBJ2-7	TRBD1	TGTGCCAGCAGCCGCCTACAGGGGCTATTCGACTTC	CASSRLQGLFDF
TRBV15	once	TRBJ2-3	NA	TGTGCCACTTCTCAGCGGAGTGGCACAGATACGCAGTATTTT	CATSQRSGTDTQYF
TRBV4-2	NA	TRBJ2-3	TRBD2	TGTGCCAGCAGCCAAGTAGGCGGGGGGGAAGTGGGTACGCAGTATTTT	CASSQVGGGEVGTQYF
TRBV5-1	NA	TRBJ2-5	NA	TGCGCCAGCAGCTCTTCGTACCAAGAGACCCAGTACTTC	CASSSSYQETQYF
TRBV4-3	NA	TRBJ1-2	NA	TGCGCCAGCAGCCAAGGGGGAGGGCCCTATGGCTACACCTTC	CASSQGGGPYGYTF
TRBV19	NA	TRBJ2-1	NA	TGTGCCAGTAGTGACGACTTGAGCTCCTACAATGAGCAGTTCTTC	CASSDDLSSYNEQFF
TRBV5-5	NA	TRBJ2-5	TRBD1	TGTGCCAGCAGCGCTCCGGGACAGGGGGCTATCGAGACCCAGTACTTC	CASSAPGQGAIETQYF
TRBV6-5	NA	TRBJ2-2	NA	TGTGCCAGCAGGCACAGGACCGGGGAGCTGTTTTTT	CASRHRTGELFF
TRBV18	NA	TRBJ1-1	NA	TGTGCCAGCTCGAGGGGGACCATGAACACTGAAGCTTTCTTT	CASSRGTMNTEAFF
TRBV2	once	TRBJ2-1	NA	TGTGCCAGCAGCCCCCGAGGGTCCTACAATGAGCAGTTCTTC	CASSPRGSYNEQFF
TRBV20-1	NA	TRBJ1-2	NA	TGCAGTGCTAGAACAGACGAAGGCTACACCTTC	CSARTDEGYTF
TRBV7-8	few	TRBJ2-2	TRBD2	TGTGCCAGCAGCTCAGCGGGGGCTCTCACCGGGGAGCTGTTTTTT	CASSSAGALTGELFF
TRBV11-2	NA	TRBJ2-1	TRBD2	TGTGCCAGCAGCTTCGTACTAGCGGGGGGCCCCAATGAGCAGTTCTTC	CASSFVLAGGPNEQFF
TRBV14	NA	TRBJ1-1	NA	TGTGCCAGCAGCCTCGCAACGGGGAACACTGAAGCTTTCTTT	CASSLATGNTEAFF
TRBV9	NA	TRBJ1-6	TRBD1	TGTGCCAGCAGCTTTCAGGGGGGCCCTTCACCCCTCCACTTT	CASSFQGGPSPLHF
TRBV4-1	once	TRBJ2-2	TRBD2	TGCGCCAGCAGCCAAGTCCCCGGGAGGGCCACCGGGGAGCTGTTTTTT	CASSQVPGRATGELFF
TRBV2	NA	TRBJ2-1	TRBD2	TGTGCCAGCAGCGGCCGACTAGCGGGAGGCCCGGGCACCTACAATGAGCAGTTCTTC	CASSGRLAGGPGTYNEQFF
TRBV5-5	NA	TRBJ1-2	NA	TGTGCCAGCAGCATCGACTCATGGCCAGTGGACTATGGCTACACCTTC	CASSIDSWPVDYGYTF
TRBV5-1	few	TRBJ2-2	NA	TGCGCCAGCAGCCCAGTATCTACCGGGGAGCTGTTTTTT	CASSPVSTGELFF
TRBV6-5	NA	TRBJ1-1	TRBD1	TGTGCCAGCGGAAGGACAGGGGCGAACACTGAAGCTTTCTTT	CASGRTGANTEAFF
TRBV2	NA	TRBJ1-5	NA	TGTGCCAGCAGCGGACCTCCAGAGGGAAATCAGCCCCAGCATTTT	CASSGPPEGNQPQHF
TRBV19	NA	TRBJ1-3	NA	TGTGCCAGTAGTATAGGACAGCCGGGCTCTGGAAACACCATATATTTT	CASSIGQPGSGNTIYF
TRBV24-1	NA	TRBJ2-1	NA	TGTGCCACCAGTGATGATAGCTACAATGAGCAGTTCTTC	CATSDDSYNEQFF
TRBV11-3	NA	TRBJ2-5	TRBD1	TGTGCCAGCAGCCGGACAGGGGCCCAAGAGACCCAGTACTTC	CASSRTGAQETQYF
TRBV30	NA	TRBJ1-2	NA	TGTGCCTGGAGTGTGCTTGGGCAGGACACCTTC	CAWSVLGQDTF
TRBV5-4	once	TRBJ2-7	NA	TGTGCCAGCAGCGCCAGGACAGCCAGGACTTCCTACGAGCAGTACTTC	CASSARTARTSYEQYF
TRBV9	NA	TRBJ2-3	NA	TGTGCCAGCAGCGGAGTGGGGCGGTTGGATACGCAGTATTTT	CASSGVGRLDTQYF
TRBV6-4	few	TRBJ2-1	TRBD2	TGTGCCAGCAGTTATAGCGGGGGGGAATACAATGAGCAGTTCTTC	CASSYSGGEYNEQFF
TRBV11-2	NA	TRBJ2-1	NA	TGTGCCAGCAGCTTGTACAGGCTTAGCTCCTACAATGAGCAGTTCTTC	CASSLYRLSSYNEQFF
TRBV19	NA	TRBJ2-6	NA	TGTGCCAGTAGTATAGGGCCTGCCAACGTCCTGACTTTC	CASSIGPANVLTF
TRBV28	NA	TRBJ1-5	NA	TGTGCCAGCAGTTTAATGGGAGGGCAGGATCAGCCCCAGCATTTT	CASSLMGGQDQPQHF
TRBV19	few	TRBJ1-2	NA	TGTGCCAGTACCGCGGGTGTGGCGGGGGGCTACACCTTC	CASTAGVAGGYTF
TRBV7-2	NA	TRBJ2-1	TRBD2	TGTGCCAGCAGCTTTAGCGGGAGTCTCTTCTTC	CASSFSGSLFF
TRBV2	NA	TRBJ2-1	NA	TGTGCCAGCAGCCTGACAGAAGCCTACAATGAGCAGTTCTTC	CASSLTEAYNEQFF
TRBV10-3	NA	TRBJ2-1	NA	TGTGCCATCAGTGAGCGGCAGACGGGAAATGAGCAGTTCTTC	CAISERQTGNEQFF
TRBV11-3	NA	TRBJ2-7	NA	TGTGCCAGCAGCTTAGAGGCGGGATACGAGCAGTACTTC	CASSLEAGYEQYF
TRBV29-1	NA	TRBJ1-2	TRBD1	TGCAGCGTTGGGGGACAGAGCTATGGCTACACCTTC	CSVGGQSYGYTF
TRBV6-5	NA	TRBJ1-5	NA	TGTGCCAGCAGTTACAGCGGGGGGCCCCAGCATTTT	CASSYSGGPQHF
TRBV5-5	NA	TRBJ2-3	NA	TGTGCCAGCAATTTGCAGAGGCTAGCGACAGATACGCAGTATTTT	CASNLQRLATDTQYF
TRBV7-3	NA	TRBJ2-3	NA	TGTGCCAGCAGCCCCACAGGGGATACGCAGTATTTT	CASSPTGDTQYF
TRBV5-4	NA	TRBJ2-3	NA	TGTGCCAGCAGCTTGGCACGGGGTAGCACAGATACGCAGTATTTT	CASSLARGSTDTQYF
TRBV3-1/TRBV3-2	NA	TRBJ2-7	TRBD2	TGTGCCAGCAGCCAAGATGTTGGTAGCGGGGGTTACGAGCAGTACTTC	CASSQDVGSGGYEQYF
TRBV19	NA	TRBJ2-7	TRBD1	TGTGCCAGCGGGACAGATACCTACGAGCAGTACTTC	CASGTDTYEQYF
TRBV4-1	NA	TRBJ2-1	NA	TGCGCCAGCAGCCAAGATGAAGTGGGTACCGGGACTCCATTCAGAAATGAGCAGTTCTTC	CASSQDEVGTGTPFRNEQFF
TRBV9	NA	TRBJ2-3	TRBD2	TGTGCCAGCAGCGTAGCCCAGCGGGAGCCCCAAGATACGCAGTATTTT	CASSVAQREPQDTQYF
TRBV25-1	NA	TRBJ1-6	NA	TGTGCCAGCAAACTGGGGGGGGGTGGTTCACCCCTCCACTTT	CASKLGGGGSPLHF
TRBV24-1	NA	TRBJ2-5	NA	TGTGCCACCAGTGATTCTAGTAGCGGAGGAGAGACCCAGTACTTC	CATSDSSSGGETQYF
TRBV7-2	NA	TRBJ2-5	TRBD2	TGTGCCAGCAGCCCGGAGGGAGGGATGGAGACCCAGTACTTC	CASSPEGGMETQYF
TRBV15	NA	TRBJ2-7	NA	TGTGCCACCAGCAGAGAGTACTCGACTCTAGGTTACGAGCAGTACTTC	CATSREYSTLGYEQYF
TRBV3-1/TRBV3-2	NA	TRBJ1-2	TRBD1	TGTGCCAGCAGCCAAGATGGCAGGGGGCTTAACTATGGCTACACCTTC	CASSQDGRGLNYGYTF
TRBV7-9	few	TRBJ2-2	NA	TGTGCCAGCAGCCGGACAAATCCCGGGGAGCTGTTTTTT	CASSRTNPGELFF
TRBV4-1	NA	TRBJ2-7	NA	TGCGCCAGCAGCCAAGATGAGTTGAGCTCCTACGAGCAGTACTTC	CASSQDELSSYEQYF